The T cell receptor beta chain described here comes from a study of CD8+ T cells in alopecia areata. Study-wide findings and caveats: During tofacitinib treatment, many expanded lesional clones remained in scalp and blood.

cDNA prepared by RNA extraction and subsequent reverse transcription served as the template for sequencing. The data were produced by immunoSEQ multiplex PCR, yet TCRdb's version contains in-frame clones alone and is incomplete. Among fewer than 200,000 clones listed, approximately 62% were seen once. Concerning this clone itself: Antigen specificity is unknown.

Treatment described: oral pan-JAK inhibitor, 5-10 mg twice daily. V lost 0 bases and J lost 5, with 16 bases in between. The CDR3 consists of 16 residues. Germline CDR1 and CDR2: MNHEY and SVGAGI. The sequencing here drew on CD4+ T cells sorted from blood, taken at week 24, from a patient treated with tofacitinib. V and J are TRBV6-5 and TRBJ2-5, with D possibly being TRBD2 (6 bases). This TCR came from a human donor with alopecia areata. The CDR3 DNA follows: TGTGCCAGCAGTTACTCGACGTGGGCGGGGAGGGAGACCCAGTACTTC. It is translated as CASSYSTWAGRETQYF.